What follows is one TCR beta chain and its context. Antigen specificity is unknown. This entry belongs to a study of graft-versus-host responses after intestinal transplantation. Clones were read by immunoSEQ multiplex PCR, and TCRdb kept only the in-frame ones, dropping some. The table records roughly 120,000 clones, about nine tenths of them present only once. The study, taken as a whole, reports: Analysis identified GvH clones in recipient marrow, with some appearing first in ileum or blood. High graft-versus-host to host-versus-graft clonal ratios were seen in allografts of patients with graft-donor T cell macrochimerism.

The sequence was obtained from a human donor who received an intestinal transplant. The starting material was unstimulated CD4+ T cells sorted from spleen or lymph node cells, obtained before intestinal transplant.

CDR3 sequence reads: CASSQDWFPGVSYNEQFF. The CDR3 DNA follows: TGCGCCAGCAGCCAAGATTGGTTCCCCGGGGTCTCCTACAATGAGCAGTTCTTC. This rearrangement joins TRBV4-1 to TRBJ2-1; possible D gene TRBD2, 5 bases. CDR1 is MGHRA, CDR2 YSYEKL, per germline. The CDR3 is 18 amino acids. The germline V and J ends were trimmed by 0 bases and 0 bases, with 15 bases remaining between them.